This T cell receptor beta chain was documented in a study of CD8+CD57+ T cells in acquired aplastic anemia. Study-level findings and limits: The same twenty-nine CD8+ CDR3 sequences occurred in patients and in controls.

Genomic DNA, serving as template, underwent TCR beta VDJ and CDR3 profiling. Each CDR3 protein gets one entry after TCRdb re-called the reads with MiXCR. This table has some 150,000 distinct CDR3 sequences, under 55% appearing once. The sequenced patients had an expansion of CD8+CD57+ cells seen by flow cytometry. Deletions cut 4 bases from V and 6 bases from J, with 15 bases between. The CDR3 totals 14 residues. Germline values: CDR1 SGHRS, CDR2 YFSETQ. This clonotype was picked up a small number of times. Antigen unknown. The clonotype was recovered from a human donor with aplastic anemia. The chain employs TRBV5-1 and TRBJ2-3; D is tentatively TRBD1 or TRBD2 (5 bases each). Sequencing was done on a sample of sorted CD4+, CD8+, or CD8+CD57+ T cells (not recorded which) from PBMCs. The CDR3 sequence is CASSRDPGLDTQYF. CDR3 coding DNA: TGCGCCAGCAGCCGGGACCCGGGGCTCGATACGCAGTATTTT.